Listed below are T cell receptor beta chains from one sample, sequenced in a study of radiotherapy plus CTLA-4 blockade in lung cancer. The data were produced by immunoSEQ multiplex PCR, yet TCRdb's version contains in-frame clones alone and is incomplete. Here the sample spans around 45,000 clones, roughly two thirds being singletons. The specimen was peripheral blood, collected from a patient treated with radiotherapy plus ipilimumab. These receptor sequences come from a human donor with non-small cell lung cancer who had a complete response to radiotherapy plus ipilimumab. CDR3s include the opening cysteine and the closing phenylalanine or tryptophan. D genes are given only for firm matches. Clone size, where shown, is once, few, many, or a class for clones that have expanded.

clone_size j_call d_call v_call cdr3_aa cdr3_nt
NA TRBJ2-1 TRBD2 TRBV9 CASSVGLAGGKSSYNEQFF TGTGCCAGCAGCGTAGGTTTAGCGGGAGGGAAGAGCTCCTACAATGAGCAGTTCTTC
NA TRBJ2-7 NA TRBV2 CASRLRLFSYEQYF TGTGCCAGCAGGCTCAGACTATTCTCCTACGAGCAGTACTTC
NA TRBJ2-2 NA TRBV2 CASIRISNTGELFF TGTGCCAGCATCAGGATTTCGAACACCGGGGAGCTGTTTTTT
few TRBJ2-1 TRBD2 TRBV9 CASSDSGGFYNEQFF TGTGCCAGCAGCGATAGCGGGGGGTTTTACAATGAGCAGTTCTTC
NA TRBJ2-2 NA TRBV6-1 CASSDYRRKNTGELFF TGTGCCAGCAGTGATTACCGCAGAAAGAACACCGGGGAGCTGTTTTTT
NA TRBJ2-2 TRBD2 TRBV4-3 CASSQDLPKGLAGNTGELFF TGCGCCAGCAGCCAAGATTTACCCAAGGGACTAGCGGGGAACACCGGGGAGCTGTTTTTT
few TRBJ1-4 TRBD1 TRBV7-9 CASRTGTGGKLFF TGTGCCAGCAGGACCGGGACAGGGGGGAAACTGTTTTTT
NA TRBJ2-7 NA TRBV6-5 CASSPGHAYEQYF TGTGCCAGCAGCCCTGGACATGCCTACGAGCAGTACTTC
once TRBJ2-1 TRBD2 TRBV19 CASSRASGRFDNEQFF TGTGCCAGTAGTAGAGCTAGCGGGAGGTTCGACAATGAGCAGTTCTTC
NA TRBJ2-1 TRBD2 TRBV2 CASSGGTRYNEQFF TGTGCCAGCAGTGGGGGGACTAGATACAATGAGCAGTTCTTC